This is a list of T cell receptor beta chains from one sample in a study of siplizumab effects on memory and regulatory T cells. Measured with immunoSEQ multiplex PCR; TCRdb has only the in-frame clones, and not every one. The sample lists about 63,000 clones; less than 85% were seen once. The specimen sequenced was memory CD4+ T cells sorted from blood. The receptors were gathered from a human donor in good health. The CDR3 runs from the conserved cysteine through the conserved F or W. D genes are given only for firm matches. For some rows the clone size is stated as once, few or many, or as a class when expanded; others skip it.

v_gene	abundance	j_gene	d_gene	CDR3aa
TRBV6-6	-	TRBJ2-3	TRBD2	CASSYSLAGGQDTQYF
TRBV2	-	TRBJ1-1	-	CASMKEQGLNTEAFF
TRBV2	-	TRBJ1-6	TRBD1	CASRETGGSYNSPLHF
TRBV6-1	-	TRBJ1-6	-	CASGRVKSPLHF
TRBV5-6	-	TRBJ1-2	-	CASSLLPGNYGYTF
TRBV7-2	-	TRBJ2-2	-	CASSLLVSVGELFF
TRBV25-1	-	TRBJ1-1	TRBD1	CASRGPWGTGDTEAFF
TRBV19	-	TRBJ1-2	TRBD1	CASTQPQGNSGYTF
TRBV6-5	-	TRBJ2-1	TRBD2	CASSYPRGGGANEQFF
TRBV5-1	-	TRBJ2-7	-	CASSLVGGAEQYF
TRBV18	-	TRBJ2-2	-	CASERVTGELFF
TRBV5-6	-	TRBJ1-6	-	CASSFGLGNSPLHF
TRBV19	-	TRBJ1-2	TRBD1	CASSTGDRPWTYGYTF
TRBV6-4	once	TRBJ1-2	-	CASSEGRTDGKTF
TRBV6-1	once	TRBJ1-1	-	CASSEQEGGSIEAFF
TRBV4-1	-	TRBJ2-2	TRBD1	CASSQQQGGRTGELFF
TRBV7-9	-	TRBJ1-1	-	CASSPTGIHQAFF